Each of the 29 T cell receptor beta chains below was sequenced from the same sample in a study of CD8 T cells in Susac syndrome. Random hexamers were used to reverse transcribe about 0.45 to 1 ug of RNA. TCRdb reprocessed the immunoSEQ multiplex PCR reads with MiXCR, giving one entry per CDR3 protein. Of around 170,000 distinct CDR3 sequences detected, around 96% appear once; the ten largest clones hold around 0.15%. The specimen sequenced was CD8+ T cells from PBMCs. The receptor set was obtained from a human donor with multiple sclerosis.

This chain uses TRBV9 with TRBJ2-7; D remains unclear. The CDR3 runs to 13 residues. Trimming shortened V by 2 bases and J by 8 bases, and 14 bases separated the two germline ends. Germline V gene data show CDR1 as SGDLS and CDR2 as YYNGEE. The CDR3 here is CASSVLQGTQQYF. Here the CDR3 DNA reads TGTGCCAGCAGCGTCCTACAAGGTACCCAGCAGTACTTC.

This chain joins TRBV28 and TRBJ1-1; D remains unclear. Trimming removed 3 bases at V and 3 bases at J, with 11 bases between. The CDR3 consists of 14 residues. Germline loops: CDR1 MDHEN, CDR2 SYDVKM. For the CDR3, the DNA is TGTGCCAGCAGTTTTTCCTCTGGGGACACTGAAGCTTTCTTT. It yields the protein CASSFSSGDTEAFF.

The rearrangement joins TRBV29-1 to TRBJ1-2; D perhaps matches TRBD1 (6 bases). Germline V gene sequence: CDR1 SQVTM, CDR2 ANQGSEA. Trimming removed 6 bases from V and 4 bases from J, with 18 bases in between. The CDR3 sequence is 14 residues long. The DNA for the CDR3 is TGCAGCGTCTGGACAGCAAGCTTCATCTATGGCTACACCTTC. Residues: CSVWTASFIYGYTF.

The genes are TRBV3-1 and TRBJ1-1; possibly TRBD1 for D (5 bases). V lost 4 bases, J lost 3 bases, and 12 bases lay in between. CDR1 and CDR2 from the germline V gene are LGHDT and YNNKEL (reference sequence). The CDR3 covers 14 residues. The CDR3 bases are TGTGCCAGCAGCCGGGGACCCGCGGACACTGAAGCTTTCTTT. This translates into CASSRGPADTEAFF.

The chain is built from TRBV13 and TRBJ1-2; weak D call: TRBD1 (6 bases). This CDR3 is 13 amino acids long. Deletions cut 5 bases from V and 7 bases from J, with 14 bases between. Germline V gives CDR1 PRHDT, CDR2 FYEKMQ (reference sequence). CDR3 in DNA: TGTGCCAGCAGCCCCGCCGGGGGCTTTGGCTACACCTTC. Protein: CASSPAGGFGYTF.

The chain carries TRBV20-1 and TRBJ2-7, with D possibly being TRBD1 (6 bases). CDR1 and CDR2 from the germline V gene are DFQATT and SNEGSKA (reference sequence). V shed 2 bases and J shed 3 bases, with 14 bases lying between them. The CDR3 loop spans 14 amino acids. The CDR3 DNA is TGCAGTGCTAGACCCGGACGGGGACACTACGAGCAGTACTTC. It yields the protein CSARPGRGHYEQYF.

V and J are TRBV27 and TRBJ2-2, with D unresolved. The CDR3 covers 13 residues. V lost 5 bases to trimming and J lost 5 bases, with 9 bases between them. CDR1 is MNHEY, CDR2 SMNVEV, per germline (reference sequence). CDR3 sequence reads: CASSTTPTGELFF. The CDR3 DNA is TGTGCCAGCAGTACAACCCCTACCGGGGAGCTGTTTTTT.

V gene TRBV18 combines with J gene TRBJ2-1, with D unresolved. V dropped 6 bases and J dropped 4 bases, with 19 bases sitting between them. The CDR3 is 16 residues long. CDR1 is KGHSH and CDR2 is LQKENI in the germline V gene. The CDR3: CASSHHLSREYNEQFF. CDR3 DNA: TGTGCCAGCTCGCACCATTTATCGAGAGAGTACAATGAGCAGTTCTTC.

This clonotype came up once. V is TRBV7-9 and J is TRBJ2-7; D not certain. Trimming removed 4 bases from V and 3 bases from J, with 13 bases in between. This CDR3 has 14 residues. Looked up from germline, CDR1 is SEHNR and CDR2 is FQNEAQ (reference sequence). In DNA form, the CDR3 reads TGTGCCAGCAGCTCCCGACAAGCTTTCTACGAGCAGTACTTC. It encodes CASSSRQAFYEQYF.

The gene calls are TRBV20-1 and TRBJ1-1; the D gene is possibly TRBD1 (6 bases). CDR1 is DFQATT and CDR2 is SNEGSKA in the germline V gene (reference sequence). The CDR3 extends over 13 amino acids. The V and J ends lost 6 bases and 1 base respectively, with 12 bases between them. The CDR3 is CSAWGAGNTEAFF. The CDR3 DNA reads as TGCAGTGCCTGGGGGGCGGGGAACACTGAAGCTTTCTTT.

The sample holds one count of this clonotype. The chain joins TRBV30 to TRBJ2-1; a possible D gene is TRBD2 (5 bases). The germline CDR1 and CDR2 sequences are GTSNPN and SVGIG (reference sequence). V shed 7 bases and J shed 9 bases, with 16 bases lying between them. This CDR3 comprises 12 residues. In nucleotides, the CDR3 is TGTGCCTCGTGGCCGGGGAGTAGTGAGCAGTTCTTC. It codes for CASWPGSSEQFF.

This rearrangement joins TRBV5-4 to TRBJ2-7; 12 positions agree with TRBD2. The germline V gene has CDR1 SGHNT and CDR2 YYREEE (reference sequence). V was pared by 0 bases and J by 3 bases, with 4 bases of the junction left unmatched. CDR3 length: 16 residues. CDR3 nucleotide sequence: TGTGCCAGCAGCTTGGTCCGGACTAGCGGGGACTACGAGCAGTACTTC. Translating it yields CASSLVRTSGDYEQYF.

In DNA, the CDR3 is TGTGCCAGCAGTCTCCGGGACAGAAACAATGAGCAGTTCTTC. Amino acids: CASSLRDRNNEQFF. The J gene is TRBJ2-1, the V gene TRBV12-3 or TRBV12-4; 7 bases agree with TRBD1. The J segment lost 5 bases and the V segment lost 5 bases, leaving 6 bases of the junction unmatched. The CDR3 is made up of 14 amino acids.

The J gene is TRBJ1-1, the V gene TRBV28; D ambiguous. The CDR3 is made up of 14 amino acids. From germline, CDR1 is MDHEN and CDR2 SYDVKM. Trimming left V 2 bases short and J 2 bases short, with 9 bases between. In nucleotides, the CDR3 is TGTGCCAGCAGTTTAGTTTCTCTAAACACTGAAGCTTTCTTT. This encodes CASSLVSLNTEAFF. Full variable domain (remainder filled in from reference TRBV28 and TRBJ1-1): DVKVTQSSRYLVKRTGEKVFLECVQDMDHENMFWYRQDPGLGLRLIYFSYDVKMKEKGDIPEGYSVSREKKERFSLILESASTNQTSMYLCASSLVSLNTEAFFGQGTRLTVV.

V usage is TRBV25-1 and J usage is TRBJ2-7, with 13 bases matching TRBD2. The germline gives CDR1 MGHDK, CDR2 SYGVNS. V was clipped by 7 bases and J by 3 bases; unmatched bases: 12. This CDR3 has 17 amino acids. This chain's CDR3 is CASMGLAGPKPSYEQYF. The CDR3 bases are TGTGCCAGCATGGGACTAGCGGGACCTAAGCCCAGCTACGAGCAGTACTTC.

This clonotype was recorded only once. The V gene is TRBV7-9, the J gene TRBJ2-1, with 8 bases lining up with TRBD2. Losses at the gene ends were 5 bases for V and 10 bases for J; bases not matched to a gene: 13. This CDR3 is built from 15 residues. The V gene's germline CDR1 is SEHNR and CDR2 FQNEAQ (reference sequence). The CDR3 here is CASSTKPGLVGEQFF. The CDR3 coding sequence is TGTGCCAGCAGCACGAAACCGGGACTAGTCGGAGAGCAGTTCTTC. Drawing the rest from reference TRBV7-9 and TRBJ2-1, the complete variable domain is DTGVSQNPRHKITKRGQNVTFRCDPISEHNRLYWYRQTLGQGPEFLTYFQNEAQLEKSRLLSDRFSAERPKGSFSTLEIQRTEQGDSAMYLCASSTKPGLVGEQFFGPGTRLTVL.

V gene TRBV2 combines with J gene TRBJ2-1; D is unclear. CDR3 length: 10 residues. Germline-derived CDR1 and CDR2 are SNHLY and FYNNEI. Deletions cut 7 bases from V and 6 bases from J, with 4 bases between. As DNA, the CDR3 is TGTGCCAGCACTGGCAATGAGCAGTTCTTC. This gives the protein CASTGNEQFF.

The rearrangement uses TRBV4-1 and TRBJ1-1; D is unresolved. The CDR3 runs 13 residues. The ends were cut back, 2 bases at V and 8 bases at J, with 12 bases in the middle. In germline, CDR1 is MGHRA, CDR2 YSYEKL. CDR3 loop: CASSQQTRAEAFF. CDR3 coding DNA: TGCGCCAGCAGCCAACAGACAAGGGCCGAAGCTTTCTTT.

Only one count was recorded for this clonotype. The rearrangement joins TRBV9 to TRBJ2-5; TRBD1 matches 10 bases. J was trimmed by 4 bases and V by 4 bases; bases with no gene match: 4. Germline V gives CDR1 SGDLS, CDR2 YYNGEE. CDR3 size: 14 residues. CDR3 sequence: CASSMGQGLETQYF. CDR3 in DNA: TGTGCCAGCAGCATGGGACAGGGGTTAGAGACCCAGTACTTC.

The V call is TRBV7-9, the J call TRBJ1-1; tentatively, D is TRBD1 (6 bases). The CDR3 spans 12 residues. Trimming took 6 bases from V and 2 from J, leaving 7 bases between them. Germline CDR1 and CDR2: SEHNR and FQNEAQ (reference sequence). In DNA, the CDR3 is TGTGCCAGCAGGGACAGCAACACTGAAGCTTTCTTT. It codes for CASRDSNTEAFF. The full variable domain, in which reference TRBV7-9 and TRBJ1-1 provide the parts outside the CDR3, is DTGVSQNPRHKITKRGQNVTFRCDPISEHNRLYWYRQTLGQGPEFLTYFQNEAQLEKSRLLSDRFSAERPKGSFSTLEIQRTEQGDSAMYLCASRDSNTEAFFGQGTRLTVV.

V usage is TRBV20-1 and J usage is TRBJ2-5; D gene uncertain. The CDR3 covers 14 residues. V dropped 6 bases and J dropped 2 bases, with 16 bases sitting between them. Germline V lookup: CDR1 DFQATT, CDR2 SNEGSKA (reference sequence). The chain's CDR3 is CSARPEDMQETQYF. CDR3 nucleotides: TGCAGTGCGAGACCAGAAGACATGCAAGAGACCCAGTACTTC.

This clonotype has just one count. The V gene is TRBV2, the J gene TRBJ2-7; D possibly corresponds to TRBD1 (6 bases). The V end was cut by 9 bases, the J end by 2 bases, with 14 bases between. Germline V lookup: CDR1 SNHLY, CDR2 FYNNEI. The CDR3 spans 13 residues. CDR3 coding DNA: TGTGCCAGGTCTACAGGGAAGACCTACGAGCAGTACTTC. Amino acids: CARSTGKTYEQYF.

This sequence joins TRBV14 and TRBJ2-1; TRBD2 might be the D (5 bases). The V end lost 1 base, the J end lost 3 bases, and 7 bases lay between the germline ends. The CDR3 totals 14 residues. Per the germline V gene, CDR1 is SGHDN and CDR2 is FVKESK. CDR3 coding DNA: TGTGCCAGCAGCCAAGGCGGAGGCTACAATGAGCAGTTCTTC. This gives the protein CASSQGGGYNEQFF.

This chain connects TRBV29-1 to TRBJ2-1; TRBD1 might be the D (6 bases). From germline, CDR1 is SQVTM and CDR2 ANQGSEA. The CDR3 length is 15 residues. Trimming took off 3 bases at V and 4 bases at J, with 16 bases between the two ends. Here the CDR3 reads CSVDMQGGPYNEQFF. CDR3 bases: TGCAGCGTTGATATGCAAGGGGGTCCTTACAATGAGCAGTTCTTC.

This rearrangement joins TRBV2 to TRBJ2-7; no definite D call. Germline values: CDR1 SNHLY, CDR2 FYNNEI. Trimming took 6 bases from V and 4 from J, leaving 10 bases between them. The CDR3 loop spans 12 amino acids. The CDR3 region has the DNA TGTGCCAGCAGATTCGGCCTGTACGAGCAGTACTTC. Protein product: CASRFGLYEQYF.

The V and J genes are TRBV12-3 or TRBV12-4 and TRBJ2-1; TRBD1 aligns across 11 bases. TRBJ2-7 explains the end of the DNA better; the J call may be wrong. The CDR3 is 13 residues long. In DNA, the CDR3 is TGTGCCAGCAGAAAGGACAGGGGGCCGGAGCAGTACTTC. This gives the protein CASRKDRGPEQYF.

This clonotype has just one count. The CDR3 reads CSVVGLAGVYEQYF. Here the CDR3 DNA reads TGCAGCGTTGTGGGACTAGCGGGAGTGTACGAGCAGTACTTC. V is TRBV29-1 and J is TRBJ2-7, with 14 bases fitting TRBD2. Per the germline V gene, CDR1 is SQVTM and CDR2 is ANQGSEA. The CDR3 sequence is 14 residues long. J gave up 4 bases and V 4 bases, and 3 bases lay outside the gene matches.

The CDR3 is CASSYPRGGPSGNTIYF. CDR3 DNA sequence: TGTGCCAGCAGCTACCCCCGGGGGGGCCCGTCTGGAAACACCATATATTTT. The chain links TRBV13 to TRBJ1-3; a weak D match, TRBD1 (6 bases). CDR3 length: 17 residues. Germline values: CDR1 PRHDT, CDR2 FYEKMQ (reference sequence). Deletions cut 4 bases from V and 1 base from J, with 17 bases between.

The chain couples TRBV11-1 to TRBJ2-1, with TRBD2 identical over 7 bases. The CDR3 spans 16 residues. CDR1 SGHAT and CDR2 FQDESV come from the germline V gene (reference sequence). The V and J ends lost 3 bases and 0 bases, in that order; junction bases with no gene match: 5. The CDR3 protein is CASSFHGGSSYNEQFF. In DNA, the CDR3 is TGTGCCAGCAGCTTTCACGGCGGGAGCTCCTACAATGAGCAGTTCTTC.